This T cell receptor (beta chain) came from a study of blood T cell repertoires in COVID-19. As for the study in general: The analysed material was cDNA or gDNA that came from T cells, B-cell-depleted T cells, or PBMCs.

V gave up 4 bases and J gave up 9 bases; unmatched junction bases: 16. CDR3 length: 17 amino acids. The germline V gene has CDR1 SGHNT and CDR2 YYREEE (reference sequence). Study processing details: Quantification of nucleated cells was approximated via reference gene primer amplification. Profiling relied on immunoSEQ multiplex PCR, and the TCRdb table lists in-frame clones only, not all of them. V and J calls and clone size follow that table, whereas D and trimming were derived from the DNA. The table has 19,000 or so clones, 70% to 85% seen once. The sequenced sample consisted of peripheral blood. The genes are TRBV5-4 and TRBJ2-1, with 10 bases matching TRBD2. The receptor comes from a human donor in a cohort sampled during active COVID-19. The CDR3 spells CASSPRTSGPSPGEQFF. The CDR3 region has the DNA TGTGCCAGCAGCCCGAGGACTAGCGGACCTTCCCCGGGTGAGCAGTTCTTC.